What follows are 26 T cell receptor beta chains derived from one specimen sequenced in a study of T cell changes during pregnancy in multiple sclerosis (dated by TCRdb to about 2019). Libraries came from the immunoSEQ multiplex PCR assay. TCRdb carries this immuneACCESS record with in-frame sequences only. Its versions omit some clonotypes, under half of them owing to an unresolved V gene in the studies checked, with the rest unexplained. The sample table records around 56,000 clones; around 85% of these occur just once. The ten most abundant clones make up around 0.4% of the sample. The sample was CD4+ T cells from peripheral blood mononuclear cells, taken in the third trimester of pregnancy. These receptor sequences come from a female donor with multiple sclerosis, enrolled in a pregnancy study.

DNA of the CDR3: TGCGCCAGCAGCAGGAGAACTAGCACAGATACGCAGTATTTT. It encodes CASSRRTSTDTQYF. The chain links TRBV5-1 to TRBJ2-3; D not resolved. Germline V gives CDR1 SGHRS, CDR2 YFSETQ. CDR3 length: 14 amino acids. The V and J ends lost 4 bases and 0 bases respectively, with 9 bases between them.

The chain recombines TRBV7-9 with TRBJ2-3; no firm D call. Trimming stripped 5 bases from V and 6 bases from J, with 15 bases between. The germline CDR1 and CDR2 sequences are SEHNR and FQNEAQ (reference sequence). The CDR3 totals 14 residues. The DNA of the CDR3 is TGTGCCAGCAGCCATGGTCCGGTCCGGGATACGCAGTATTTT. Translation: CASSHGPVRDTQYF.

The chain joins TRBV5-1 to TRBJ2-3; TRBD2 agrees at 15 bases. CDR3 length: 18 amino acids. CDR1 is SGHRS, CDR2 YFSETQ, per germline. The J segment lost 1 base and the V segment lost 4 bases, leaving 7 bases of the junction unmatched. The CDR3 bases are TGCGCCAGCAGCCCCGGACTAGCGGGAGGGCCGCGCACAGATACGCAGTATTTT. Amino acid sequence: CASSPGLAGGPRTDTQYF.

The V and J genes are TRBV18 and TRBJ2-4; 7 nucleotides line up with TRBD1. V lost 3 bases and J lost 5; bases outside the gene matches: 4. Germline loops: CDR1 KGHSH, CDR2 LQKENI. The CDR3 spans 14 residues. CDR3 sequence (DNA): TGTGCCAGCTCACCGACAGGGATCCAAAACATTCAGTACTTC. As protein: CASSPTGIQNIQYF.

CDR3 in DNA: TGTGCCAGCAGCACAACTTCCGGGACAGCTGGCGAGCAGTACTTC. This codes for CASSTTSGTAGEQYF. The V call is TRBV5-4, the J call TRBJ2-7; 7 bases align to TRBD1. V was clipped by 4 bases and J by 6 bases; unmatched bases: 13. Per germline, CDR1 SGHNT and CDR2 YYREEE (reference sequence). The CDR3 contains 15 residues.

The chain has TRBV5-1 and TRBJ1-5; D uncertain. Trimming cost V 4 bases and J 7 bases, with 12 bases left between them. CDR1 and CDR2 from the germline V gene are SGHRS and YFSETQ. The CDR3 has 13 residues. CDR3 DNA sequence: TGCGCCAGCAGCAGAACCGGGAGCCAGCCCCAGCATTTT. Its translation is CASSRTGSQPQHF. Full variable domain (remainder filled in from reference TRBV5-1 and TRBJ1-5): KAGVTQTPRYLIKTRGQQVTLSCSPISGHRSVSWYQQTPGQGLQFLFEYFSETQRNKGNFPGRFSGRQFSNSRSEMNVSTLELGDSALYLCASSRTGSQPQHFGDGTRLSIL.

This sequence joins TRBV6-1 and TRBJ1-1; TRBD1 aligns across 8 bases. CDR3 size: 14 residues. Germline V lookup: CDR1 MNHNS, CDR2 SASEGT. V lost 2 bases to trimming and J lost 10 bases; unmatched junction nucleotides: 9. CDR3 in amino acids: CASSEWTGPGVAFF. The CDR3 DNA reads as TGTGCCAGCAGTGAATGGACAGGGCCTGGGGTAGCTTTCTTT.

The chain has TRBV27 and TRBJ1-5; 8 bases line up with TRBD1. V lost 2 bases to trimming and J lost 0 bases; unmatched junction nucleotides: 3. This CDR3 region has 16 residues. Germline lookup yields CDR1 MNHEY and CDR2 SMNVEV (reference sequence). The CDR3 bases are TGTGCCAGCAGTTTAAGACAGGGGAATAGCAATCAGCCCCAGCATTTT. Amino acid sequence: CASSLRQGNSNQPQHF.

The rearrangement joins TRBV5-6 to TRBJ2-3, with TRBD2 matching 13 bases. V lost 4 bases and J lost 2; bases outside the gene matches: 4. Germline CDR1 SGHDT, CDR2 YYEEEE. The CDR3 runs to 16 residues. The CDR3 nucleotides read TGTGCCAGCAGCGAGACTAGCGGGGGGCCCACAGATACGCAGTATTTT. It encodes CASSETSGGPTDTQYF.

The chain carries TRBV9 and TRBJ2-1; D perhaps matches TRBD2 (6 bases). The CDR3 runs 14 residues. Deletions cut 4 bases from V and 9 bases from J, with 17 bases between. Germline V gene sequence: CDR1 SGDLS, CDR2 YYNGEE. The CDR3 bases are TGTGCCAGCAGCACCGTCATCCTAGCGACTGAGCAGTTCTTC. This gives the protein CASSTVILATEQFF.

V usage is TRBV7-3 and J usage is TRBJ2-7; 11 nucleotides match TRBD2. The V gene's germline CDR1 is SGHTA and CDR2 FQGTGA. The CDR3 extends over 15 amino acids. Unmatched junction bases numbered 4, after V lost 2 bases and J lost 4 bases. CDR3 residues: CASSLRSGGEYEQYF. The CDR3 nucleotides read TGTGCCAGCAGCTTACGTAGCGGGGGGGAGTACGAGCAGTACTTC. The variable domain in full, with the rest retrieved from reference TRBV7-3 and TRBJ2-7, is GAGVSQTPSNKVTEKGKYVELRCDPISGHTALYWYRQSLGQGPEFLIYFQGTGAADDSGLPNDRFFAVRPEGSVSTLKIQRTERGDSAVYLCASSLRSGGEYEQYFGPGTRLTVT.

The chain uses TRBV7-9 and TRBJ2-2, with 11 bases lining up with TRBD2. V lost 1 base, J lost 2 bases, and 3 bases stayed unmatched. Germline V lookup: CDR1 SEHNR, CDR2 FQNEAQ (reference sequence). CDR3 length equals 17 residues. The CDR3 nucleotides read TGTGCCAGCAGCTTAGGCGGGACTAGCGGTAACACCGGGGAGCTGTTTTTT. Translating it yields CASSLGGTSGNTGELFF.

V and J are TRBV16 and TRBJ1-3; tentative D call: TRBD1 (5 bases). V lost 2 bases and J 4 bases, leaving 12 bases between the germline ends. This CDR3 comprises 15 residues. Germline values: CDR1 KGHSY, CDR2 FQNENV. CDR3 in DNA: TGTGCCAGCAGCCAAGATGGGGCGCAGGGAAACACCATATATTTT. This encodes CASSQDGAQGNTIYF.

This clone showed up just once. This sequence joins TRBV6-1 and TRBJ1-1, with a tentative D call TRBD1 (6 bases). Germline assignment: CDR1 MNHNS and CDR2 SASEGT. The CDR3 length is 17 residues. V was pared by 3 bases and J by 6 bases, with 23 bases between. The CDR3 bases are TGTGCCAGCAGTGACCTTGGGCGGGGGCCGGGCCCCTCTGAAGCTTTCTTT. This encodes CASSDLGRGPGPSEAFF.

This rearrangement joins TRBV6-5 to TRBJ1-5; D is possibly TRBD1 (6 bases). Germline V lookup: CDR1 MNHEY, CDR2 SVGAGI. The V end was cut by 2 bases, the J end by 4 bases, with 12 bases between. This CDR3 contains 15 residues. The CDR3 region has the DNA TGTGCCAGCAGTTACGACAGGTTTGGGAATCAGCCCCAGCATTTT. This sequence encodes CASSYDRFGNQPQHF.

The table lists this clone with a count of one. The gene calls are TRBV9 and TRBJ1-3; 9 nucleotides line up with TRBD1. The CDR3 spans 18 residues. From germline, CDR1 is SGDLS and CDR2 YYNGEE. V was pared by 0 bases and J by 0 bases, with 7 bases of the junction left unmatched. The CDR3 is CASSVGLPTGGSGNTIYF. DNA for the CDR3: TGTGCCAGCAGCGTAGGACTCCCGACAGGGGGCTCTGGAAACACCATATATTTT.

The V gene is TRBV27, the J gene TRBJ2-7; 9 bases match TRBD2. Germline values: CDR1 MNHEY, CDR2 SMNVEV (reference sequence). V trimming: 6 bases; J trimming: 3 bases; junction bases outside the gene matches: 6. This CDR3 spans 14 amino acids. The CDR3 sequence is CASRRSSGVYEQYF. CDR3 nucleotide sequence: TGTGCCAGCAGACGCTCTAGCGGGGTCTACGAGCAGTACTTC.

The chain carries TRBV7-2 and TRBJ2-7; perhaps TRBD2 as D (5 bases). Deletions cut 5 bases from V and 2 bases from J, with 13 bases between. The CDR3 has 14 amino acids. Germline lookup yields CDR1 SGHTA and CDR2 FQGNSA. The CDR3 reads CASSPDSGTYEQYF. In nucleotides, the CDR3 is TGTGCCAGCAGCCCGGACTCAGGAACCTACGAGCAGTACTTC.

Worth noting for this clone: The junction does not match germline at one end; this may be a read error. The rearrangement links TRBV6-5 to TRBJ2-2; possibly TRBD2 for D (5 bases). This CDR3 is 12 amino acids long. Germline V gives CDR1 MNHEY, CDR2 SVGAGI. CDR3 loop: CCSGTNTGELFF. DNA for the CDR3: TGCTGCAGCGGAACGAACACCGGGGAGCTGTTTTTT.

J is TRBJ1-2 and V is TRBV28; D uncertain. The ends were cut back, 7 bases at V and 6 bases at J, with 12 bases in the middle. The CDR3 runs 12 residues. The germline V gene encodes CDR1 MDHEN and CDR2 SYDVKM. The CDR3 DNA is TGTGCCAGCACCCAGATCGGGGATGGCTACACCTTC. It yields the protein CASTQIGDGYTF.

The chain employs TRBV19 and TRBJ2-1; no firm D call. Trimming shortened V by 6 bases and J by 8 bases, and 14 bases separated the two germline ends. The CDR3 covers 13 residues. Germline V gives CDR1 LNHDA, CDR2 SQIVND (reference sequence). The CDR3 DNA follows: TGTGCCAGTAGCTCGCTCGGGTGGCATGAGCAGTTCTTC. Translated: CASSSLGWHEQFF.

V usage is TRBV9 and J usage is TRBJ1-6, with 7 bases fitting TRBD1. Germline CDR1 and CDR2: SGDLS and YYNGEE. Trimming at V came to 0 bases and at J to 7 bases, leaving 4 bases not matched to a gene. This CDR3 is 15 amino acids long. The CDR3 DNA is TGTGCCAGCAGCGTAGGGGGACAGAAGAATTCACCCCTCCACTTT. Protein sequence: CASSVGGQKNSPLHF.

This chain connects TRBV7-3 to TRBJ2-1; perhaps TRBD2 as D (5 bases). The CDR3 covers 15 residues. Germline V gene lookup returns CDR1 SGHTA and CDR2 FQGTGA. Trimming took 4 bases from V and 8 from J, leaving 18 bases between them. CDR3 sequence reads: CASSSPGSGIDEQFF. The CDR3 DNA sequence: TGTGCCAGCAGCTCGCCGGGTTCGGGAATCGATGAGCAGTTCTTC.

This rearrangement joins TRBV5-1 to TRBJ2-3; 8 positions match TRBD2. Germline CDR1 and CDR2: SGHRS and YFSETQ. The CDR3 runs to 15 residues. V dropped 0 bases and J dropped 3; count of bases not matched to a gene: 3. The CDR3 loop is CASSLVTGGTDTQYF. The CDR3 nucleotides read TGCGCCAGCAGCTTGGTTACGGGAGGGACAGATACGCAGTATTTT.

The chain has TRBV4-2 and TRBJ1-2; the match to TRBD1 covers 8 bases. Germline CDR1 is LGHNA and CDR2 is YNFKEQ. CDR3 length equals 14 residues. Trimming cost V 4 bases and J 4 bases; bases outside gene matches: 5. CDR3 DNA: TGTGCCAGCAGCCCAGGACAGGGTGGCTATGGCTACACCTTC. Protein product: CASSPGQGGYGYTF.

The genes are TRBV27 and TRBJ2-6; D possibly corresponds to TRBD1 (5 bases). Trimming stripped 5 bases from V and 0 bases from J, with 8 bases between. The CDR3 sequence is 15 residues long. CDR1 and CDR2 (germline): MNHEY, SMNVEV (reference sequence). This CDR3 is CASSPRGSGANVLTF. The DNA of the CDR3 is TGTGCCAGCAGTCCTAGGGGCTCTGGGGCCAACGTCCTGACTTTC.